The 31 T cell receptor beta chains given below trace back to one sample, sequenced in a study of T-cell memory formation after mild COVID-19. TCRdb used MiXCR to reprocess the 5' RACE reads, holding one entry per CDR3 protein. Counted here are 270,000 or so distinct CDR3 sequences, around 17% occurring once; the ten biggest clones make up more than 20%. Sequencing used PBMCs or a T cell subset sorted from them (not recorded which). These receptors were collected from a man aged 18-30 years who had mild COVID-19 (a few samples of this study predate the infection). Cell type and time point are not known.

This clonotype has ten or more counts. The rearrangement uses TRBV7-2 and TRBJ2-3, with a possible D match to TRBD2 (5 bases). The length of the CDR3 is 15 residues. Trimming shortened V by 3 bases and J by 3 bases, and 13 bases separated the two germline ends. The V gene's germline CDR1 is SGHTA and CDR2 FQGNSA. CDR3 residues: CASSFAGLFTDTQYF. CDR3 sequence (DNA): TGTGCCAGCAGCTTCGCAGGACTTTTTACAGATACGCAGTATTTT.

This clonotype showed up just a few times. The chain links TRBV7-9 to TRBJ1-1; TRBD1 is a possible D gene (5 bases). The CDR3 totals 13 residues. Germline-derived CDR1 and CDR2 are SEHNR and FQNEAQ (reference sequence). Trimming pared 5 bases from V and 8 bases from J, leaving 15 bases between. The CDR3 protein is CASSLGEGREAFF. DNA for the CDR3: TGTGCCAGCAGCCTGGGAGAGGGGAGAGAAGCTTTCTTT.

The chain employs TRBV10-1 and TRBJ2-5; D is unresolved. Trimming removed 0 bases at V and 5 bases at J, with 13 bases between. CDR1 is WNHNN, CDR2 SYGVQD, per germline (reference sequence). This CDR3 region has 15 residues. This CDR3 reads CASSESGSVGETQYF. The CDR3 nucleotides read TGCGCCAGCAGTGAGTCGGGGTCGGTAGGGGAGACCCAGTACTTC.

This clonotype came up many times. The chain has TRBV20-1 and TRBJ2-2; D gene ambiguous. The CDR3 is 12 amino acids. V was clipped by 5 bases and J by 7 bases, with 11 bases between them. Germline CDR1 and CDR2: DFQATT and SNEGSKA (reference sequence). CDR3 sequence (DNA): TGCAGTGCTCCTACTTGGGGCGGGGAGCTGTTTTTT. Translating gives CSAPTWGGELFF.

The genes are TRBV4-3 and TRBJ1-1, with D possibly TRBD1 on 5 matching bases. Per germline, CDR1 LGHNA and CDR2 YSLEER. CDR3 size: 15 residues. Trimming shortened V by 0 bases and J by 5 bases, and 13 bases separated the two germline ends. The CDR3 region is CASSQEPGFGTEAFF. The DNA of the CDR3 is TGCGCCAGCAGCCAAGAACCAGGGTTCGGGACTGAAGCTTTCTTT.

This clonotype has just a few counts. The chain has TRBV5-6 and TRBJ2-2; D is undetermined. Trimming took off 4 bases at V and 4 bases at J, with 11 bases between the two ends. This CDR3 has 14 amino acids. Germline V gene lookup returns CDR1 SGHDT and CDR2 YYEEEE. In DNA, the CDR3 is TGTGCCAGCAGCAACGGCTATCGCACCGGGGAGCTGTTTTTT. Amino acid sequence: CASSNGYRTGELFF.

This clonotype was observed a handful of times. The rearrangement links TRBV20-1 to TRBJ2-3, with D uncertain. CDR1 and CDR2 (germline): DFQATT, SNEGSKA (reference sequence). The CDR3 extends over 12 amino acids. The germline V and J ends were trimmed by 5 bases and 6 bases, with 12 bases remaining between them. The CDR3, as DNA: TGCAGTGCTTTCTGGCCGGGCGATACGCAGTATTTT. As protein: CSAFWPGDTQYF.

The chain links TRBV7-9 to TRBJ2-5; D is possibly TRBD2 (6 bases). V was trimmed by 5 bases and J by 2 bases, leaving 15 bases between them. Germline values: CDR1 SEHNR, CDR2 FQNEAQ (reference sequence). This CDR3 is 15 amino acids long. CDR3 nucleotide sequence: TGTGCCAGCAGCCCGCGACTTGGACTACAAGAGACCCAGTACTTC. Protein sequence: CASSPRLGLQETQYF.

This clonotype was found a few times. The V and J genes are TRBV6-5 and TRBJ2-5, with D perhaps TRBD1 (5 bases). Trimming cost V 5 bases and J 3 bases, with 13 bases left between them. Per germline, CDR1 MNHEY and CDR2 SVGAGI. The CDR3 has 14 amino acids. The CDR3 region has the DNA TGTGCCAGCAGTCGAATAATAGGGGAAGAGACCCAGTACTTC. This codes for CASSRIIGEETQYF.

The rearrangement links TRBV29-1 to TRBJ1-2; D uncertain. Trimming cost V 3 bases and J 8 bases, with 16 bases left between them. The CDR3 has 13 amino acids. The germline gives CDR1 SQVTM, CDR2 ANQGSEA. CDR3 loop: CSVDKPVGWGYTF. CDR3 bases: TGCAGCGTTGATAAACCAGTAGGGTGGGGCTACACCTTC.

This clonotype has a handful of counts. The chain recombines TRBV4-1 with TRBJ2-3; D is unclear. CDR1 and CDR2 (germline): MGHRA, YSYEKL. Between the trimmed V and J ends, which lost 5 bases and 1 base, there was a span of 13 bases. The CDR3 spans 15 residues. The CDR3, as DNA: TGCGCCAGCAGCGAAAGCCATACCGGCACAGATACGCAGTATTTT. This sequence encodes CASSESHTGTDTQYF.

The V call is TRBV10-3, the J call TRBJ2-7; D may be TRBD2 (6 bases). Germline CDR1 and CDR2: ENHRY and SYGVKD. Trimming cost V 0 bases and J 0 bases, with 9 bases left between them. This CDR3 has 15 amino acids. Here the CDR3 DNA reads TGTGCCATCAGTGAGTCGAAGGGACTCTCCTACGAGCAGTACTTC. Protein sequence: CAISESKGLSYEQYF.

This chain uses TRBV12-3 or TRBV12-4 with TRBJ2-3; TRBD1 or TRBD2 may be the D gene (5 bases each). The CDR3 runs 14 residues. Between the trimmed V and J ends, which lost 7 bases and 4 bases, there was a span of 15 bases. The CDR3 region has the DNA TGTGCCAGCACTACCACAGGAGGCGCAGATACGCAGTATTTT. Translation: CASTTTGGADTQYF.

CDR3 loop: CAWSLLGETQYF. As DNA, the CDR3 is TGTGCCTGGAGCCTCCTCGGGGAGACGCAGTATTTT. The chain is built from TRBV30 and TRBJ2-3, with a possible D match to TRBD2 (5 bases). With 3 bases removed from V and 9 bases from J, the gap between germline ends came to 13 bases. Germline CDR1 and CDR2: GTSNPN and SVGIG (reference sequence). CDR3 length: 12 amino acids.

This clonotype turned up a few times. The rearrangement joins TRBV28 to TRBJ1-5; 7 positions agree with TRBD1. Looked up from germline, CDR1 is MDHEN and CDR2 is SYDVKM. V trimming: 6 bases; J trimming: 1 base; junction bases outside the gene matches: 9. The CDR3 totals 16 residues. DNA for the CDR3: TGTGCCAGCAGGGGCAGGGGGTATCGGAGCAATCAGCCCCAGCATTTT. Translation gives CASRGRGYRSNQPQHF. Drawing the rest from reference TRBV28 and TRBJ1-5, the complete variable domain is DVKVTQSSRYLVKRTGEKVFLECVQDMDHENMFWYRQDPGLGLRLIYFSYDVKMKEKGDIPEGYSVSREKKERFSLILESASTNQTSMYLCASRGRGYRSNQPQHFGDGTRLSIL.

The rearrangement uses TRBV2 and TRBJ2-2; D is perhaps TRBD2 (5 bases). The germline CDR1 and CDR2 sequences are SNHLY and FYNNEI. The CDR3 covers 13 residues. This chain's CDR3 is CAIGLTNTGELFF. CDR3 nucleotides: TGTGCGATTGGACTGACGAACACCGGGGAGCTGTTTTTT.

This clonotype was seen ten or more times. The V and J genes are TRBV6-2 or TRBV6-3 and TRBJ2-7; perhaps D is TRBD1 or TRBD2 (5 bases each). CDR3 size: 13 residues. Trimming took 8 bases from V and 0 from J, leaving 11 bases between them. CDR1 is MNHEY and CDR2 is SVGEGT in the germline V gene. Written as DNA, the CDR3 is TGTGCCAGCCGAGACGGGGCCTCCTACGAGCAGTACTTC. Translating gives CASRDGASYEQYF.

The rearrangement links TRBV20-1 to TRBJ2-7; 7 bases match TRBD2. J gave up 1 base and V 5 bases, and 2 bases lay outside the gene matches. Germline CDR1 DFQATT, CDR2 SNEGSKA (reference sequence). The CDR3 totals 12 residues. The CDR3 spells CSAGGGSYEQYV. DNA for the CDR3: TGCAGTGCTGGGGGGGGATCCTACGAGCAGTACGTC.

In this sample, this clonotype turned up a few times. The V and J genes are TRBV29-1 and TRBJ2-5; D not resolved. V lost 2 bases and J 4 bases, leaving 8 bases between the germline ends. The V gene's germline CDR1 is SQVTM and CDR2 ANQGSEA. There are 12 residues in the CDR3. Written as DNA, the CDR3 is TGCAGCGTTGAATCTAGTCCAGAGACCCAGTACTTC. Protein: CSVESSPETQYF.

This clonotype was seen many times. The V and J genes are TRBV4-3 and TRBJ2-1, with D unresolved. V lost 1 base, J lost 7 bases, and 8 bases lay in between. The germline V gene has CDR1 LGHNA and CDR2 YSLEER. CDR3 length: 13 amino acids. CDR3 sequence: CASSQVPENEQFF. The DNA of the CDR3 is TGCGCCAGCAGCCAAGTCCCCGAGAATGAGCAGTTCTTC.

CDR3 coding DNA: TGTGCCACCACCTCTGATCAGCCCCAGCATTTT. Translation gives CATTSDQPQHF. The V and J genes are TRBV14 and TRBJ1-5; D not certain. Trimming pared 10 bases from V and 5 bases from J, leaving 9 bases between. Per the germline V gene, CDR1 is SGHDN and CDR2 is FVKESK. This CDR3 is 11 amino acids long. Full variable domain (outside the CDR3, taken from reference TRBV14 and TRBJ1-5): EAGVTQFPSHSVIEKGQTVTLRCDPISGHDNLYWYRRVMGKEIKFLLHFVKESKQDESGMPNNRFLAERTGGTYSTLKVQPAELEDSGVYFCATTSDQPQHFGDGTRLSIL.

The sample holds a few counts of this clonotype. CDR3 sequence reads: CATSEGPGANEQFF. In DNA form, the CDR3 reads TGTGCCACCAGCGAAGGACCGGGGGCAAATGAGCAGTTCTTC. The chain links TRBV15 to TRBJ2-1; the D call may be TRBD1 or TRBD2 (6 bases each). This CDR3 region has 14 residues. Trimming pared 5 bases from V and 7 bases from J, leaving 15 bases between. Germline-derived CDR1 and CDR2 are LNHNV and YYDKDF (reference sequence).

V is TRBV9 and J is TRBJ2-1; 8 positions agree with TRBD2. The CDR3 has 16 amino acids. The J segment lost 6 bases and the V segment lost 0 bases, leaving 8 bases of the junction unmatched. The germline gives CDR1 SGDLS, CDR2 YYNGEE. The DNA for the CDR3 is TGTGCCAGCAGCGTAGCGGGTAGCGGGGCATTCAATGAGCAGTTCTTC. Translation gives CASSVAGSGAFNEQFF.

This clonotype showed up just a few times. V and J are TRBV6-6 and TRBJ2-1; TRBD2 matches at 8 bases. Germline CDR1 reads MNHNY; CDR2 reads SVGAGI (reference sequence). The CDR3 is 16 amino acids. The junction had 8 bases not matched to a gene; V was cut back by 0 bases and J by 7 bases. The CDR3 nucleotides are TGTGCCAGCAGTTACTCGCGACGGGGGGGCCGGAATGAGCAGTTCTTC. It translates to CASSYSRRGGRNEQFF.

The rearrangement joins TRBV6-5 to TRBJ2-4, with TRBD2 as a possible D gene (7 bases). The length of the CDR3 is 15 residues. The V gene's germline CDR1 is MNHEY and CDR2 SVGAGI. V lost 5 bases to trimming and J lost 7 bases, with 18 bases between them. For the CDR3, the DNA is TGTGCCAGCAGTCAGGGGCAGGGGAGGGAGAACATTCAGTACTTC. Protein product: CASSQGQGRENIQYF.

This clonotype has only a few counts. The chain employs TRBV20-1 and TRBJ2-1, with 13 bases matching TRBD2. Trimming took 5 bases from V and 1 from J; bases not matched to a gene: 2. CDR1 is DFQATT, CDR2 SNEGSKA, per germline (reference sequence). The CDR3 loop spans 15 amino acids. CDR3 residues: CSALTSGGSYNEQFF. The CDR3, as DNA: TGCAGTGCTCTGACTAGCGGGGGGTCCTACAATGAGCAGTTCTTC.

The table lists this clonotype with many counts. The chain employs TRBV5-1 and TRBJ2-7; D is undetermined. The CDR3 covers 13 residues. V was shortened by 1 base and J by 7 bases, with 12 bases between the two germline ends. The germline gives CDR1 SGHRS, CDR2 YFSETQ. CDR3 nucleotides: TGCGCCAGCAGCTTGTGGCAGAAATTTGAGCAGTACTTC. This translates into CASSLWQKFEQYF.

In this sample, this clonotype turned up many times. J is TRBJ2-5 and V is TRBV12-3 or TRBV12-4, with 7 bases aligning to TRBD2. The CDR3 loop spans 13 amino acids. Trimming at V came to 4 bases and at J to 8 bases, leaving 7 bases not matched to a gene. This CDR3 is CASSSPGGRTQYF. As DNA, the CDR3 is TGTGCCAGCAGTTCACCGGGGGGAAGAACCCAGTACTTC.

The V call is TRBV29-1, the J call TRBJ1-2; TRBD1 aligns across 7 bases. Looked up from germline, CDR1 is SQVTM and CDR2 is ANQGSEA. This CDR3 region has 15 residues. Trimming cost V 0 bases and J 2 bases; bases outside gene matches: 6. The CDR3 loop is CSVEEYETGNYGYTF. The CDR3 bases are TGCAGCGTTGAAGAATACGAGACAGGGAACTATGGCTACACCTTC.

This clonotype came up many times. This chain uses TRBV11-2 with TRBJ2-1; D gene uncertain. The CDR3 is made up of 14 amino acids. Germline V gene lookup returns CDR1 SGHAT and CDR2 FQNNGV. V lost 10 bases, J lost 7 bases, and 20 bases lay in between. The CDR3 nucleotides are TGTGCCACCTCGCCCGAGATCTTAGGGAATGAGCAGTTCTTC. Translated, it gives CATSPEILGNEQFF.

The chain employs TRBV20-1 and TRBJ1-2; D unresolved. CDR3 length equals 12 residues. Germline V gives CDR1 DFQATT, CDR2 SNEGSKA (reference sequence). Trimming cost V 3 bases and J 5 bases, with 10 bases left between them. Here the CDR3 DNA reads TGCAGTGCTAGGGCCCACTCTTATGGCTACACCTTC. As protein: CSARAHSYGYTF.